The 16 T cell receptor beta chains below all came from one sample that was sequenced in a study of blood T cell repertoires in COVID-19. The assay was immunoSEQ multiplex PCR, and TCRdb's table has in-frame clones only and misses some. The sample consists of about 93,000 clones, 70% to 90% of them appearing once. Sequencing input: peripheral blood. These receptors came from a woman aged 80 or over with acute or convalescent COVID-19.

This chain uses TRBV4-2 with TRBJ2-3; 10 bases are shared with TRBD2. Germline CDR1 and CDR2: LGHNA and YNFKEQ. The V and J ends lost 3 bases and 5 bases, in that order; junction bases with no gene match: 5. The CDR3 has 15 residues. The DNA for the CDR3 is TGTGCCAGCAGCCAGCCCCGGACTAGCGGAGATACGCAGTATTTT. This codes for CASSQPRTSGDTQYF.

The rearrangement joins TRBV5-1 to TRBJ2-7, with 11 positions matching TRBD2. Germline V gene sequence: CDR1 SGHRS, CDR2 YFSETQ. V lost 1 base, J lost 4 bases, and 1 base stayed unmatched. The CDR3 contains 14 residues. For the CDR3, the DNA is TGCGCCAGCAGCTTGATAGCGGGGGGGTACGAGCAGTACTTC. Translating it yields CASSLIAGGYEQYF.

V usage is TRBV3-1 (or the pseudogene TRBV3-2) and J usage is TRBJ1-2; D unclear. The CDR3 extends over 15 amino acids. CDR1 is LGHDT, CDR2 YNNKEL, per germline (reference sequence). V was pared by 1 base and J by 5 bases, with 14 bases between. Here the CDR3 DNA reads TGTGCCAGCAGCCAAGGAACAGCCGCTGAGTATGGCTACACCTTC. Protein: CASSQGTAAEYGYTF.

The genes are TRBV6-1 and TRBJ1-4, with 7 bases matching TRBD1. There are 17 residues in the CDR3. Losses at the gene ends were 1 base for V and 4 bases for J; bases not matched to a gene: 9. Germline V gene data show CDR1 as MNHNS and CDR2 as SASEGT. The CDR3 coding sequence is TGTGCCAGCAGTGAAGTTCGTGGACAGGCGCTTAATGAAAAACTGTTTTTT. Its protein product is CASSEVRGQALNEKLFF.

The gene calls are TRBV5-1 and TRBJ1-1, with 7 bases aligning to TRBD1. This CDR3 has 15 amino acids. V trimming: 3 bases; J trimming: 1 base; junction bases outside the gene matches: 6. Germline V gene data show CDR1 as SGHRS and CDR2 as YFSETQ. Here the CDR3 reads CASSYTGVENTEAFF. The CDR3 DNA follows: TGCGCCAGCAGCTATACAGGGGTCGAGAACACTGAAGCTTTCTTT.

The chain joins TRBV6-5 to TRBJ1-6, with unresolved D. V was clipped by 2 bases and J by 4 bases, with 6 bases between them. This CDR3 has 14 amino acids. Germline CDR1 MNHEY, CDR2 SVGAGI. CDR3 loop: CASSYGGYNSPLHF. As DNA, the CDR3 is TGTGCCAGCAGTTACGGAGGATATAATTCACCCCTCCACTTT.

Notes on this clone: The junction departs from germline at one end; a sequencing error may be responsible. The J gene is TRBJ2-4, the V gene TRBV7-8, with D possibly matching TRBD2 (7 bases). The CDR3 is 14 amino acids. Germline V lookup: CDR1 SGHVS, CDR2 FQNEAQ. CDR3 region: CASSIGGAKNIQYF. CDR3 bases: TGTGCCAGCAGTATTGGGGGGGCCAAAAACATTCAGTACTTT.

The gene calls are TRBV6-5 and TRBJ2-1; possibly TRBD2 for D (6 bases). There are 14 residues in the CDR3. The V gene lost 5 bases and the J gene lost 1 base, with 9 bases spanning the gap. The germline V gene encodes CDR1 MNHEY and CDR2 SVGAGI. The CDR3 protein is CASSPSGSYNEQFF. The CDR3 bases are TGTGCCAGCAGTCCCAGCGGGTCCTACAATGAGCAGTTCTTC.

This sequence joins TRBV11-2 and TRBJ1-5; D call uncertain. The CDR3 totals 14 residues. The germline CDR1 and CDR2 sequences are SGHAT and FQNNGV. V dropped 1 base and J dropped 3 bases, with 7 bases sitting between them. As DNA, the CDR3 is TGTGCCAGCAGCTTAGGTAGAACCAATCAGCCCCAGCATTTT. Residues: CASSLGRTNQPQHF.

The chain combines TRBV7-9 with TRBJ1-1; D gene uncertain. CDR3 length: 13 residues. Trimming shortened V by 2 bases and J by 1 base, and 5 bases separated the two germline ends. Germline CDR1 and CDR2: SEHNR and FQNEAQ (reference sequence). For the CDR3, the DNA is TGTGCCAGCAGCTTACAGGAGAACACTGAAGCTTTCTTT. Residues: CASSLQENTEAFF.

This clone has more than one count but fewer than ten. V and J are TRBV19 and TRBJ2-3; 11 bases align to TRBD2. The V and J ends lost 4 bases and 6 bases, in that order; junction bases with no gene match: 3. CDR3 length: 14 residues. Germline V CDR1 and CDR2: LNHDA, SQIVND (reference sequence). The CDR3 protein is CASSKTSGVDTQYF. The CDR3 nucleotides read TGTGCCAGTAGTAAGACTAGCGGGGTTGATACGCAGTATTTT.

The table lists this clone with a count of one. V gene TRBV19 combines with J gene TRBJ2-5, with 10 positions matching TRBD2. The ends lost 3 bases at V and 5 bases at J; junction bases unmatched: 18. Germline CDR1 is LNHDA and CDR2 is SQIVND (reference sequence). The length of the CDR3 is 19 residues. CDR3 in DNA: TGTGCCAGTAGTATTAGAGGTTTGCTAGCGGGGGTCCATAGGGAGACCCAGTACTTC. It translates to CASSIRGLLAGVHRETQYF.

The CDR3 reads CASRRGNEKLFF. CDR3 in DNA: TGTGCCAGTCGTAGAGGTAATGAAAAACTGTTTTTT. This chain joins TRBV19 and TRBJ1-4; D not certain. Trimming stripped 8 bases from V and 4 bases from J, with 8 bases between. Germline CDR1 reads LNHDA; CDR2 reads SQIVND (reference sequence). There are 12 residues in the CDR3.

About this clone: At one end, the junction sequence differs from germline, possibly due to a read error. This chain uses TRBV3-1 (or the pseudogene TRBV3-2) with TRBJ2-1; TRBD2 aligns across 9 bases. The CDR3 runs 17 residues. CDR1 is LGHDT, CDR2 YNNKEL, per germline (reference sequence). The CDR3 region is CASSLQLTSGPYDEQFF. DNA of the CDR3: TGTGCCAGCAGCCTCCAGCTGACTAGCGGCCCCTACGATGAGCAGTTCTTC.

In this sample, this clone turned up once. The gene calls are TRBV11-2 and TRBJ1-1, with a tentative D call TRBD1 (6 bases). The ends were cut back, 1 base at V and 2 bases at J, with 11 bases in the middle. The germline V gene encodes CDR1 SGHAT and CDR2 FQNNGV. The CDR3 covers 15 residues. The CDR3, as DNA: TGTGCCAGCAGCTTAGGACAGGCCATTAACACTGAAGCTTTCTTT. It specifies CASSLGQAINTEAFF.

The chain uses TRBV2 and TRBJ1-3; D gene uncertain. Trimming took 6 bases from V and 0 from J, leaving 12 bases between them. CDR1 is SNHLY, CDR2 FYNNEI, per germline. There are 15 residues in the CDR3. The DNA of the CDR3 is TGTGCCAGCAGGACGTGGGCCCCCTCTGGAAACACCATATATTTT. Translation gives CASRTWAPSGNTIYF.